The source of this T cell receptor (beta chain) is a study of blood T cell repertoires in COVID-19. Study at large: Acute and convalescent COVID-19 specimens originated in the United States, Italy and Spain. T cells, B-cell-depleted T cells, or PBMCs provided the cDNA or gDNA that served as material.

Per the original methods: Amplification from reference gene primers served as the basis for estimated nucleated cell counts. The data were produced by immunoSEQ multiplex PCR, yet TCRdb's version contains in-frame clones alone and is incomplete. Clone size and the V and J calls come from that table; the DNA yielded D and trimming. The sample lists 200,000 to 250,000 clones; roughly 84% were seen once. V gave up 6 bases and J gave up 7 bases, with 12 bases separating them. The V gene's germline CDR1 is MNHNY and CDR2 SVGAGI (reference sequence). The CDR3 extends over 13 amino acids. J is TRBJ1-4 and V is TRBV6-6; D gene uncertain. This receptor was obtained from a middle-aged woman who had recovered from COVID-19. The sequenced sample was peripheral blood. CDR3 sequence reads: CASSRGRSEKLFF. DNA of the CDR3: TGTGCCAGCAGCCGAGGGAGAAGTGAAAAACTGTTTTTT.